This T cell receptor beta chain was identified during a study of blood T cell repertoires in COVID-19. Overall study context: Both acute and convalescent COVID-19 samples were obtained from the United States, Italy and Spain. In each case, the material was cDNA or gDNA derived from T cells, B-cell-depleted T cells, or PBMCs.

Per the authors' pipeline: Amplification from reference gene primers served as the basis for estimated nucleated cell counts. Libraries were prepared by immunoSEQ multiplex PCR; TCRdb keeps only in-frame clonotypes and omits some of them. V, J and clone size derive from that table, while D and trimming were established from the DNA sequence. The table records tens of thousands of clones, about 86% of them present only once. Germline trimming cut 6 bases from V and 5 bases from J; bases unmatched to any gene: 9. CDR3 length: 15 amino acids. Germline V gene lookup returns CDR1 KGHSH and CDR2 LQKENI. Only one count was recorded for this clone.

The sequence came from an older man with active or convalescent COVID-19. Sequenced sample: peripheral blood. The chain recombines TRBV18 with TRBJ2-7, with 11 bases matching TRBD2. In DNA, the CDR3 is TGTGCCAGCTCCCCGGTACTAGCGGGAGTTCACGAGCAGTACTTC. It encodes CASSPVLAGVHEQYF.